The 31 T cell receptor beta chains below come from one sample, sequenced in a study of patients and donors after allogeneic stem cell transplantation. TCRdb re-called the RT-PCR reads through MiXCR, storing one row per CDR3 protein. This table has about a million distinct CDR3 sequences, more than 15% appearing once. Sample: blood, either unsorted or a sorted T cell fraction (not recorded which). These TCRs come from a human donor who was either an allogeneic HSCT recipient or a stem cell or donor lymphocyte infusion donor (not recorded which). It is not recorded whose cells these are; they may come from a transplant donor.

This clonotype was seen a few times. The chain is built from TRBV24-1 and TRBJ2-2; D is perhaps TRBD1 (6 bases). CDR3 length equals 14 residues. V was shortened by 7 bases and J by 1 base, with 9 bases between the two germline ends. In germline, CDR1 is KGHDR, CDR2 SFDVKD. The CDR3 DNA reads TGTGCCACCAGCAGGGGTCGGAACACCGGGGAGCTGTTTTTT. It specifies CATSRGRNTGELFF.

This clonotype was detected a few times. The chain carries TRBV5-1 and TRBJ2-5; D might be TRBD1 or TRBD2, each matching 5 bases. Per the germline V gene, CDR1 is SGHRS and CDR2 is YFSETQ. Trimming took 4 bases from V and 2 from J, leaving 15 bases between them. This CDR3 contains 15 residues. The CDR3 nucleotides are TGCGCCAGCAGCCCTGGGGGTCGGGGACAAGAGACCCAGTACTTC. Protein sequence: CASSPGGRGQETQYF.

The V and J genes are TRBV2 and TRBJ1-1; D is possibly TRBD1 (5 bases). CDR1 and CDR2 from the germline V gene are SNHLY and FYNNEI. This CDR3 region has 17 residues. Trimming shortened V by 7 bases and J by 3 bases, and 24 bases separated the two germline ends. This CDR3 is CASTPPRRGYGHTEAFF. CDR3 nucleotides: TGTGCCAGCACCCCCCCTCGGAGGGGTTATGGGCACACTGAAGCTTTCTTT.

The genes are TRBV12-3 or TRBV12-4 and TRBJ2-7, with D perhaps being TRBD1 or TRBD2 (5 bases each). The CDR3 extends over 14 amino acids. Trimming stripped 3 bases from V and 5 bases from J, with 14 bases between. CDR3 in DNA: TGTGCCAGCAGTTTGGGCAGGGAGAACGACGAGCAGTACTTC. Translated: CASSLGRENDEQYF.

The chain couples TRBV6-5 to TRBJ1-4; maybe TRBD1 (5 bases). Deletions cut 10 bases from V and 7 bases from J, with 13 bases between. The CDR3 runs to 12 residues. In germline, CDR1 is MNHEY, CDR2 SVGAGI. DNA of the CDR3: TGTGCCACATGCGGGGGAAGTGAAAAACTGTTTTTT. Amino acids: CATCGGSEKLFF.

This clonotype has more than one count but fewer than ten. The gene calls are TRBV11-2 and TRBJ1-2; 8 bases line up with TRBD1. CDR1 and CDR2 from the germline V gene are SGHAT and FQNNGV. V trimming: 6 bases; J trimming: 4 bases; junction bases outside the gene matches: 10. The CDR3 length is 15 residues. CDR3 coding DNA: TGTGCCAGCAGTGGTCCAGGGGGCCCACCCTATGGCTACACCTTC. Amino acid sequence: CASSGPGGPPYGYTF. Based on the CDR3 plus reference TRBV11-2 and TRBJ1-2, the full variable domain is EAGVAQSPRYKIIEKRQSVAFWCNPISGHATLYWYQQILGQGPKLLIQFQNNGVVDDSQLPKDRFSAERLKGVDSTLKIQPAKLEDSAVYLCASSGPGGPPYGYTFGSGTRLTVV.

The sample holds a few counts of this clonotype. The chain recombines TRBV7-9 with TRBJ1-2; 9 bases are a match to TRBD1. This CDR3 is 13 amino acids long. Germline assignment: CDR1 SEHNR and CDR2 FQNEAQ (reference sequence). Trimming took 8 bases from V and 4 from J; bases not matched to a gene: 5. CDR3 nucleotide sequence: TGTGCCAGCGGCGTGACAGGGGGCTATGGCTACACCTTC. Its translation is CASGVTGGYGYTF.

V usage is TRBV7-2 and J usage is TRBJ1-2; 8 bases agree with TRBD1. CDR3 size: 15 residues. The germline V gene has CDR1 SGHTA and CDR2 FQGNSA. V was pared by 1 base and J by 4 bases, with 5 bases of the junction left unmatched. The CDR3 is CASSLDWTGFYGYTF. DNA for the CDR3: TGTGCCAGCAGCTTAGATTGGACAGGGTTCTATGGCTACACCTTC.

This clonotype was detected a few times. The chain has TRBV12-3 or TRBV12-4 and TRBJ2-2, with D possibly being TRBD1 (6 bases). This CDR3 comprises 14 residues. Between the trimmed V and J ends, which lost 5 bases and 6 bases, there was a span of 13 bases. CDR3 protein: CASSPRQVAGELFF. CDR3 coding DNA: TGTGCCAGCAGTCCTCGACAGGTAGCCGGGGAGCTGTTTTTT.

This clonotype was counted between two and nine times. V and J are TRBV4-1 and TRBJ2-3; the match to TRBD2 covers 7 bases. Germline CDR1 reads MGHRA; CDR2 reads YSYEKL. V lost 1 base, J lost 10 bases, and 5 bases stayed unmatched. This CDR3 spans 13 amino acids. The CDR3 loop reads CASSQVGGRAQYF. CDR3 bases: TGCGCCAGCAGCCAAGTCGGGGGGAGGGCGCAGTATTTT.

The rearrangement links TRBV4-1 to TRBJ2-7; 8 positions match TRBD1. Germline trimming cut 5 bases from V and 2 bases from J; bases unmatched to any gene: 8. Germline V gene lookup returns CDR1 MGHRA and CDR2 YSYEKL. This CDR3 comprises 15 residues. The CDR3: CASSGRQGFPYEQYF. CDR3 in DNA: TGCGCCAGCAGCGGGCGACAGGGGTTCCCCTACGAGCAGTACTTC.

This clonotype was observed a few times. The CDR3 DNA reads as TGTGCCACCAGTGACCCAAGGGACCCTGCCGCTTTCTTT. It is translated as CATSDPRDPAAFF. This sequence joins TRBV24-1 and TRBJ1-1, with D possibly TRBD1 on 5 matching bases. There are 13 residues in the CDR3. V lost 4 bases and J 11 bases, leaving 16 bases between the germline ends. CDR1 KGHDR and CDR2 SFDVKD come from the germline V gene.

The chain carries TRBV2 and TRBJ2-7, with TRBD1 identical over 8 bases. Germline V CDR1 and CDR2: SNHLY, FYNNEI. The CDR3 spans 13 residues. The J segment lost 6 bases and the V segment lost 4 bases, leaving 5 bases of the junction unmatched. The CDR3 bases are TGTGCCAGCAGTGGAAACAGGGGGAGCGAGCAGTACTTC. Translating gives CASSGNRGSEQYF.

This clonotype was counted between two and nine times. The rearrangement joins TRBV12-3 or TRBV12-4 to TRBJ2-3; D not resolved. The CDR3 runs to 13 residues. Trimming cost V 6 bases and J 6 bases, with 13 bases left between them. CDR3 in amino acids: CASRPLASDTQYF. CDR3 DNA sequence: TGTGCCAGCAGGCCCCTTGCCTCGGATACGCAGTATTTT.

This sequence joins TRBV18 and TRBJ1-2, with D unclear. V lost 2 bases to trimming and J lost 0 bases, with 13 bases between them. The CDR3 loop spans 16 amino acids. Germline V gene lookup returns CDR1 KGHSH and CDR2 LQKENI. CDR3 protein: CASSPAAPVTNYGYTF. For the CDR3, the DNA is TGTGCCAGCTCACCAGCTGCGCCAGTTACTAACTATGGCTACACCTTC. The entire variable domain, with the rest obtained from reference TRBV18 and TRBJ1-2, is as follows: NAGVMQNPRHLVRRRGQEARLRCSPMKGHSHVYWYRQLPEEGLKFMVYLQKENIIDESGMPKERFSAEFPKEGPSILRIQQVVRGDSAAYFCASSPAAPVTNYGYTFGSGTRLTVV.

On this clonotype: The CDR3 carries no conserved terminal phenylalanine or tryptophan, so it likely arises from a read error. The DNA is left out, because the CDR3 cannot be placed on it with certainty; the CDR3 is given as TCRdb lists it. The chain employs TRBV21-1 and TRBJ2-7. TRBV21-1 is classified as a pseudogene. From its first to its last residue, the CDR3 has 11 amino acids. The CDR3 loop is CASSKVKGLVS.

This clonotype showed up just a few times. J is TRBJ2-7 and V is TRBV10-3; D remains ambiguous. The CDR3 loop spans 13 amino acids. The V end was cut by 5 bases, the J end by 5 bases, with 13 bases between. Germline assignment: CDR1 ENHRY and CDR2 SYGVKD. DNA of the CDR3: TGTGCCATCAGTATAGGAACGCTTCACGAGCAGTACTTC. Its translation: CAISIGTLHEQYF.

The V gene is TRBV20-1, the J gene TRBJ1-1, with D possibly matching TRBD1 (5 bases). The V gene lost 3 bases and the J gene lost 4 bases, with 15 bases spanning the gap. Germline V CDR1 and CDR2: DFQATT, SNEGSKA (reference sequence). CDR3 length: 14 residues. The CDR3 protein is CSASDRGVVTEAFF. Here the CDR3 DNA reads TGCAGTGCTAGCGACCGGGGCGTGGTCACTGAAGCTTTCTTT.

The chain joins TRBV20-1 to TRBJ2-7; no reliable D call. The V end lost 1 base, the J end lost 5 bases, and 15 bases lay between the germline ends. The germline V gene encodes CDR1 DFQATT and CDR2 SNEGSKA (reference sequence). This CDR3 is built from 14 residues. CDR3 DNA: TGCAGTGCTAGAGGGTTGATCAACCTTCACGAGCAGTACTTC. Amino acid sequence: CSARGLINLHEQYF.

V is TRBV5-6 and J is TRBJ1-6; D possibly corresponds to TRBD1 (5 bases). This CDR3 spans 15 amino acids. Trimming stripped 4 bases from V and 9 bases from J, with 17 bases between. In germline, CDR1 is SGHDT, CDR2 YYEEEE. The CDR3 coding sequence is TGTGCCAGCAGCCCTCCCGGGGGTGCCACTTCACCCCTCCACTTT. It specifies CASSPPGGATSPLHF.

The sample holds a few counts of this clonotype. The rearrangement uses TRBV12-3 or TRBV12-4 and TRBJ1-2; possible D gene TRBD1, 5 bases. The CDR3 has 14 amino acids. The V end was cut by 1 base, the J end by 6 bases, with 12 bases between. CDR3 sequence (DNA): TGTGCCAGCAGTTTAGGTTCTACAGGTAATGGCTACACCTTC. Amino acid sequence: CASSLGSTGNGYTF.

This rearrangement joins TRBV11-2 to TRBJ2-5; D uncertain. The V gene lost 0 bases and the J gene lost 5 bases, with 13 bases spanning the gap. The CDR3 contains 15 residues. CDR1 and CDR2 (germline): SGHAT, FQNNGV. As DNA, the CDR3 is TGTGCCAGCAGCTTAGATGGCGGCAGCCGGGAGACCCAGTACTTC. Protein sequence: CASSLDGGSRETQYF.

This clonotype appeared many times. The rearrangement links TRBV9 to TRBJ1-2; D might be TRBD1 (5 bases). Germline V gene data show CDR1 as SGDLS and CDR2 as YYNGEE. Trimming shortened V by 4 bases and J by 4 bases, and 11 bases separated the two germline ends. The CDR3 contains 13 residues. This CDR3 reads CASSPGLTYGYTF. The CDR3 DNA sequence: TGTGCCAGCAGCCCGGGACTGACCTATGGCTACACCTTC. Combining the CDR3 with reference TRBV9 and TRBJ1-2 gives the whole variable domain DSGVTQTPKHLITATGQRVTLRCSPRSGDLSVYWYQQSLDQGLQFLIQYYNGEERAKGNILERFSAQQFPDLHSELNLSSLELGDSALYFCASSPGLTYGYTFGSGTRLTVV.

The genes are TRBV6-2 or TRBV6-3 and TRBJ2-5; D is perhaps TRBD1 (6 bases). Trimming pared 3 bases from V and 2 bases from J, leaving 16 bases between. The CDR3 has 16 amino acids. Germline V gene lookup returns CDR1 MNHEY and CDR2 SVGEGT. The CDR3 nucleotides are TGTGCCAGCAGTTATCCCGACAGGAGAATTCAAGAGACCCAGTACTTC. This codes for CASSYPDRRIQETQYF.

This clonotype was counted a few times. The rearrangement uses TRBV29-1 and TRBJ1-1; 7 bases fit TRBD1. Germline lookup yields CDR1 SQVTM and CDR2 ANQGSEA. V dropped 6 bases and J dropped 4; count of bases not matched to a gene: 8. The CDR3 sequence is 13 residues long. The CDR3 protein is CSVVEDRATEAFF. The CDR3, as DNA: TGCAGCGTCGTAGAAGACAGGGCCACTGAAGCTTTCTTT. The whole variable domain, remainder taken from reference TRBV29-1 and TRBJ1-1, is SAVISQKPSRDICQRGTSLTIQCQVDSQVTMMFWYRQQPGQSLTLIATANQGSEATYESGFVIDKFPISRPNLTFSTLTVSNMSPEDSSIYLCSVVEDRATEAFFGQGTRLTVV.

This clonotype showed up just a few times. The chain links TRBV12-3 or TRBV12-4 to TRBJ2-3, with D unclear. The CDR3 is 14 amino acids. The V gene lost 3 bases and the J gene lost 1 base, with 8 bases spanning the gap. CDR3 amino acids: CASSFWQGTDTQYF. In nucleotides, the CDR3 is TGTGCCAGCAGTTTCTGGCAGGGCACAGATACGCAGTATTTT.

V is TRBV29-1 and J is TRBJ1-2, with D tentatively TRBD1 (5 bases). Germline values: CDR1 SQVTM, CDR2 ANQGSEA. The V end lost 8 bases, the J end lost 0 bases, and 19 bases lay between the germline ends. The CDR3 extends over 15 amino acids. The CDR3 reads CSLKERQGSNYGYTF. DNA of the CDR3: TGCAGCTTGAAAGAGAGGCAGGGCTCTAACTATGGCTACACCTTC.

V and J are TRBV7-2 and TRBJ1-5; D might be TRBD1 (5 bases). Trimming pared 5 bases from V and 2 bases from J, leaving 16 bases between. The germline gives CDR1 SGHTA, CDR2 FQGNSA. The CDR3 is made up of 16 amino acids. CDR3 in DNA: TGTGCCAGCAGCCCCCTCCGGGGGAGCGGCAATCAGCCCCAGCATTTT. This translates into CASSPLRGSGNQPQHF. The full variable domain, with the rest looked up from reference TRBV7-2 and TRBJ1-5, is GAGVSQSPSNKVTEKGKDVELRCDPISGHTALYWYRQSLGQGLEFLIYFQGNSAPDKSGLPSDRFSAERTGGSVSTLTIQRTQQEDSAVYLCASSPLRGSGNQPQHFGDGTRLSIL.

This clonotype was seen more than once but under ten times. The DNA of the CDR3 is TGCAGTGCTGGGACAGCCTACGAGCAGTACTTC. This sequence encodes CSAGTAYEQYF. This chain connects TRBV20-1 to TRBJ2-7, with 7 nucleotides matching TRBD1. V dropped 5 bases and J dropped 2; count of bases not matched to a gene: 0. This CDR3 is 11 amino acids long. Germline values: CDR1 DFQATT, CDR2 SNEGSKA (reference sequence).

This clonotype was recorded a few times. The chain combines TRBV5-1 with TRBJ1-1; no reliable D call. CDR1 is SGHRS and CDR2 is YFSETQ in the germline V gene. The CDR3 sequence is 13 residues long. Between the trimmed V and J ends, which lost 1 base and 11 bases, there was a span of 15 bases. CDR3 DNA: TGCGCCAGCAGCTTGAATAATAGGGCGGTGGCTTTCTTT. This encodes CASSLNNRAVAFF.

This clonotype appeared a few times. CDR3 loop: CASSQEYAVGYGYTF. CDR3 DNA sequence: TGCGCCAGCAGCCAAGAATATGCGGTTGGCTATGGCTACACCTTC. V is TRBV4-1 and J is TRBJ1-2; D unresolved. The CDR3 has 15 amino acids. Trimming took off 0 bases at V and 4 bases at J, with 12 bases between the two ends. Germline assignment: CDR1 MGHRA and CDR2 YSYEKL.